The clone carrying this T cell receptor (beta chain) was picked up many times. Its matching antigen is unknown. PCR was performed a second time for about 7 to 12 cycles using a sample-barcoded 5' primer and a J-beta primer mix. In TCRdb, the 5' RACE reads were re-called with MiXCR into one record per CDR3 protein. The profile shows about 1,500,000 distinct CDR3 sequences, 25% to 30% of them singletons. The source of the sample is a study of blood T cells in healthy people across ages. Looking at the study overall: Template switching recovered approximately one barcoded beta molecule for every two T cells.

This CDR3 comprises 12 residues. J lost 13 bases, V lost 5 bases, and 8 bases had no gene match. Germline lookup yields CDR1 SGHTA and CDR2 FQGNSA. Study-wide results and limits: In older individuals, TCR beta diversity per million T cells was lower, falling roughly linearly with age. The unknown donor CMV status may have confounded expanded clonotype changes.

This TCR derives from a woman in her twenties or thirties in good health. The material sequenced was blood. The V gene is TRBV7-2, the J gene TRBJ2-4; 7 bases are shared with TRBD2. The CDR3 loop is CASSRPGGEQYF. Here the CDR3 DNA reads TGTGCCAGCAGCCGACCGGGGGGTGAGCAGTACTTC.